A selection of T cell receptor beta chains follows, all from one sample in a study of beta chain features in type 1 diabetes. TCRdb's table, derived via immunoSEQ multiplex PCR, lists solely in-frame clones and lacks some. The sample has roughly 150,000 clones; 9% are singletons. Sequencing was done on a sample of central memory CD4+ T cells from blood. The receptors stem from a woman in her 30s with type 1 diabetes. Each CDR3 is given with its conserved first and last residue. D genes are given only for firm matches. Only part of the rows carry a size: once, few, many, or a class if the clone is expanded.

j_call: TRBJ2-5; v_call: TRBV6-5; d_call: TRBD2; clone_size: few; cdr3_nt: TGTGCCAGCAGTTCGGGGACTAGCGGTTTCCAAGAGACCCAGTACTTC; cdr3_aa: CASSSGTSGFQETQYF
j_call: TRBJ1-3; v_call: TRBV2; d_call: -; clone_size: few; cdr3_nt: TGTGCCAGCAGGGCCGATGGAAACACCATATATTTT; cdr3_aa: CASRADGNTIYF
j_call: TRBJ1-1; v_call: TRBV25-1; d_call: TRBD1; clone_size: -; cdr3_nt: TGTGCCAGCAGTTTCGACAGGGGAACTGAAGCTTTCTTT; cdr3_aa: CASSFDRGTEAFF
j_call: TRBJ1-1; v_call: TRBV29-1; d_call: -; clone_size: few; cdr3_nt: TGCAGCGTCAAATACAGGGTGATGAACACTGAAGCTTTCTTT; cdr3_aa: CSVKYRVMNTEAFF
j_call: TRBJ2-5; v_call: TRBV28; d_call: -; clone_size: few; cdr3_nt: TGTGCCAGCAGCCGACCGCCCAACAGCCAAGAGACCCAGTACTTC; cdr3_aa: CASSRPPNSQETQYF
j_call: TRBJ2-7; v_call: TRBV2; d_call: -; clone_size: -; cdr3_nt: TGTGCCAGCAGCCGGGTTGACTACGAGCAGTACTTC; cdr3_aa: CASSRVDYEQYF
j_call: TRBJ2-7; v_call: TRBV7-9; d_call: TRBD2; clone_size: -; cdr3_nt: TGTGCCAGCAGCTATGGGACTAGCGGGAACGAGCAGTACTTC; cdr3_aa: CASSYGTSGNEQYF
j_call: TRBJ1-1; v_call: TRBV7-9; d_call: -; clone_size: few; cdr3_nt: TGTGCCAGCAGCTCGACGAACCTAGGCACTGAAGCTTTCTTT; cdr3_aa: CASSSTNLGTEAFF
j_call: TRBJ2-5; v_call: TRBV6-5; d_call: -; clone_size: few; cdr3_nt: TGTGCCAGCAGACCAGTCGGAGCGGGCCAAGAGACCCAGTACTTC; cdr3_aa: CASRPVGAGQETQYF
j_call: TRBJ2-1; v_call: TRBV7-2; d_call: TRBD2; clone_size: many; cdr3_nt: TGTGCCAGCACTCGCATGGAGGCGGGGGTCCCCAATGAGCAGTTCTTC; cdr3_aa: CASTRMEAGVPNEQFF
j_call: TRBJ1-5; v_call: TRBV27; d_call: -; clone_size: -; cdr3_nt: TGTGCCAGCAGTTCCCGACAGACTGGATATAGCAATCAGCCCCAGCATTTT; cdr3_aa: CASSSRQTGYSNQPQHF
j_call: TRBJ1-5; v_call: TRBV2; d_call: -; clone_size: few; cdr3_nt: TGTGCCAGCAGTCGTAGCAATCAGCCCCAGCATTTT; cdr3_aa: CASSRSNQPQHF
j_call: TRBJ2-2; v_call: TRBV28; d_call: TRBD1; clone_size: few; cdr3_nt: TGTGCCAGCAGGGGCCCGGGACAGGGAAACGGGGAGCTGTTTTTT; cdr3_aa: CASRGPGQGNGELFF
j_call: TRBJ2-7; v_call: TRBV4-1; d_call: TRBD2; clone_size: few; cdr3_nt: TGCGCCAGCAGCCAAGATGGTCAGGGAGGGTACGAGCAGTACTTC; cdr3_aa: CASSQDGQGGYEQYF
j_call: TRBJ1-2; v_call: TRBV7-9; d_call: -; clone_size: -; cdr3_nt: TGTGCCAGCAGCTCCCAACAGGGCTATGGCTACACCTTC; cdr3_aa: CASSSQQGYGYTF
j_call: TRBJ1-5; v_call: TRBV30; d_call: TRBD1; clone_size: few; cdr3_nt: TGTGCCTGGGACAGGGGTTCAGCTCAGCCCCAGCATTTT; cdr3_aa: CAWDRGSAQPQHF
j_call: TRBJ2-7; v_call: TRBV30; d_call: TRBD2; clone_size: few; cdr3_nt: TGTGCCTGGAGTGTTCCCGGGACTAGCTCCTACGAGCAGTACTTC; cdr3_aa: CAWSVPGTSSYEQYF
j_call: TRBJ2-7; v_call: TRBV7-9; d_call: TRBD1; clone_size: few; cdr3_nt: TGTGCCAGCAGCTTTGGCAGGGGGATAAGCTACGAGCAGTACTTC; cdr3_aa: CASSFGRGISYEQYF
j_call: TRBJ2-5; v_call: TRBV21-1; d_call: -; clone_size: -; cdr3_nt: TGTGCCAGCAGCACGACAGGGGGGTGGACCCAGTACTTC; cdr3_aa: CASSTTGGWTQYF
j_call: TRBJ1-2; v_call: TRBV4-2; d_call: -; clone_size: few; cdr3_nt: TGTGCCAGCAGCCAAGAAGGTGCGGGTTTAACAGGGCGCCCCCTTAACTATGGCTACACCTTC; cdr3_aa: CASSQEGAGLTGRPLNYGYTF
j_call: TRBJ2-7; v_call: TRBV28; d_call: -; clone_size: -; cdr3_nt: TGTGCCAGCAGTCCTGCGGATGTTCCCTACGAGCAGTACTTC; cdr3_aa: CASSPADVPYEQYF
j_call: TRBJ2-2; v_call: TRBV11-2; d_call: -; clone_size: -; cdr3_nt: TGTGCCAGCAGCGATCCGCCGGGGAGAAGGACCGGGGAGCTGTTTTTT; cdr3_aa: CASSDPPGRRTGELFF
j_call: TRBJ2-1; v_call: TRBV7-2; d_call: -; clone_size: few; cdr3_nt: TGTGCCAGCAGCTTACGGGAGACTGAGCAGTTCTTC; cdr3_aa: CASSLRETEQFF
j_call: TRBJ1-2; v_call: TRBV2; d_call: TRBD1; clone_size: few; cdr3_nt: TGTGCCACCCTCCGGGACAGGGGGCGGGATGGCTACACCTTC; cdr3_aa: CATLRDRGRDGYTF
j_call: TRBJ1-5; v_call: TRBV11-2; d_call: -; clone_size: -; cdr3_nt: TGTGCCAGCAGCTTAAGCCTGAATCAGCCCCAGCATTTT; cdr3_aa: CASSLSLNQPQHF
j_call: TRBJ1-5; v_call: TRBV6-5; d_call: -; clone_size: -; cdr3_nt: TGTGCCAGCGGTCGGAGCAATCAGCCCCAGCATTTT; cdr3_aa: CASGRSNQPQHF
j_call: TRBJ2-3; v_call: TRBV2; d_call: TRBD2; clone_size: -; cdr3_nt: TGTGCCAGCAGCACTAGCGGGGGCACAGATACGCAGTATTTT; cdr3_aa: CASSTSGGTDTQYF
j_call: TRBJ2-2; v_call: TRBV7-9; d_call: -; clone_size: -; cdr3_nt: TGTGCCAGCAGCTTAGGCCAGGGAATGAACACCGGGGAGCTGTTTTTT; cdr3_aa: CASSLGQGMNTGELFF
j_call: TRBJ1-5; v_call: TRBV7-9; d_call: -; clone_size: -; cdr3_nt: TGTGCCAGCAGCCGACAGTCCAATCAGCCCCAGCATTTT; cdr3_aa: CASSRQSNQPQHF
j_call: TRBJ1-2; v_call: TRBV29-1; d_call: -; clone_size: few; cdr3_nt: TGCAGCGTTGGGCGGGGGGGAGGCTACACCTTC; cdr3_aa: CSVGRGGGYTF
j_call: TRBJ2-7; v_call: TRBV18; d_call: TRBD2; clone_size: -; cdr3_nt: TGTGCCAGCTCAGCGGTCCCGGGACTAGCGGGAGGGCCTCTCTACGAGCAGTACTTC; cdr3_aa: CASSAVPGLAGGPLYEQYF